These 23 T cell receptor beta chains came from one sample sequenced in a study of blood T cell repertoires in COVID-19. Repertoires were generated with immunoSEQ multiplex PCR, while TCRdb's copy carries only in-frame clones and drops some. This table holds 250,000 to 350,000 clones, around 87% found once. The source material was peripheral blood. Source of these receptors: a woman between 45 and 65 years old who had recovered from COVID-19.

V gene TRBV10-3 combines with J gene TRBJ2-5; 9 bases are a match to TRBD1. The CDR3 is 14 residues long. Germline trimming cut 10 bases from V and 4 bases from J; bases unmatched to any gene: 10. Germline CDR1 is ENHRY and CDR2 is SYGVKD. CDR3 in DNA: TGTGCCAGTTCCACCGGGACAGGGAGAGAGACCCAGTACTTC. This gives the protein CASSTGTGRETQYF.

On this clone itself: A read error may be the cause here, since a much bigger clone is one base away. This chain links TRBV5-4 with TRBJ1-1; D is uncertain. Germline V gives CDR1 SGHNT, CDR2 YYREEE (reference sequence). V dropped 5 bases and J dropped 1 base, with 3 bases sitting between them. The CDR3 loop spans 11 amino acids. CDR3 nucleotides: TGTGCCAGCAGTCAGAACACTGAAGCTTTCTTT. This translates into CASSQNTEAFF.

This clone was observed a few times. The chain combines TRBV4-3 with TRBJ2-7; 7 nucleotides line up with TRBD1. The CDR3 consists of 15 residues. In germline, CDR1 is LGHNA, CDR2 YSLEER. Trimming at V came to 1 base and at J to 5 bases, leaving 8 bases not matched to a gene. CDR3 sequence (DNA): TGCGCCAGCAGCCAAGGGGTTGTCAGGGGGAACGAGCAGTACTTC. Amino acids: CASSQGVVRGNEQYF.

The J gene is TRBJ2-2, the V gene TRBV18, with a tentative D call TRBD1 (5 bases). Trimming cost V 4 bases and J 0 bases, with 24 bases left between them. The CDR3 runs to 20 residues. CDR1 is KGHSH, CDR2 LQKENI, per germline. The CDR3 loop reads CASSRSYRAIQGTNTGELFF. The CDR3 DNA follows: TGTGCCAGCTCACGCTCTTATAGGGCTATTCAGGGCACGAACACCGGGGAGCTGTTTTTT.

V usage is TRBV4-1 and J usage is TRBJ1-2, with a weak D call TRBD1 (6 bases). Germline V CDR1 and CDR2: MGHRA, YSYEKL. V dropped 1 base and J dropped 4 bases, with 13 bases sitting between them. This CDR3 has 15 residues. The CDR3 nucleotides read TGCGCCAGCAGCCAAGGTTCGGGCAGGGGCTATGGCTACACCTTC. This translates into CASSQGSGRGYGYTF.

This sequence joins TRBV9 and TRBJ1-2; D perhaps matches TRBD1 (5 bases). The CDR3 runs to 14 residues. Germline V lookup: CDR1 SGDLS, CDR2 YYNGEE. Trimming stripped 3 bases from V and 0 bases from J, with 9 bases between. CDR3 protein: CASSASTANYGYTF. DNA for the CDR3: TGTGCCAGCAGCGCCTCGACAGCTAACTATGGCTACACCTTC.

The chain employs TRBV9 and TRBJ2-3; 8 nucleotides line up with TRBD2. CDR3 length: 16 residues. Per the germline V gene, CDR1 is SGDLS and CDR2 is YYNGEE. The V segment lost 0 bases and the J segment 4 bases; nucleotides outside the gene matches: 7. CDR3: CASSVGGLGKADTQYF. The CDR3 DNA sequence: TGTGCCAGCAGCGTAGGGGGACTAGGGAAGGCAGATACGCAGTATTTT. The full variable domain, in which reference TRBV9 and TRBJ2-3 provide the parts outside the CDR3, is DSGVTQTPKHLITATGQRVTLRCSPRSGDLSVYWYQQSLDQGLQFLIQYYNGEERAKGNILERFSAQQFPDLHSELNLSSLELGDSALYFCASSVGGLGKADTQYFGPGTRLTVL.

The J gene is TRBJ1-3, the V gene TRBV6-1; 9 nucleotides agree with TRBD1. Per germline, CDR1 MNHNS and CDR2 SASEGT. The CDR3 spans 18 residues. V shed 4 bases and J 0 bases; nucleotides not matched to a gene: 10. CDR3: CASSAKTGTGFSGNTIYF. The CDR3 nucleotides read TGTGCCAGCAGTGCCAAAACCGGGACAGGGTTCTCTGGAAACACCATATATTTT.

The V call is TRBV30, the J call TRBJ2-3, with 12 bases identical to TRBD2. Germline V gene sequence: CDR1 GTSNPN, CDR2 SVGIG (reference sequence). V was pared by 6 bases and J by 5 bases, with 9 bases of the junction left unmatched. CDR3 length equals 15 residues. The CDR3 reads CACSAGLAGVDTQYF. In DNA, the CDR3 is TGTGCCTGTTCCGCGGGACTAGCGGGCGTAGATACGCAGTATTTT.

Here the CDR3 DNA reads TGTGCCAGCAGCCAAGATCGGGTCGCCTACAATGAGCAGTTCTTC. Residues: CASSQDRVAYNEQFF. This chain links TRBV3-1 (or the pseudogene TRBV3-2) with TRBJ2-1; D is uncertain. The germline V gene has CDR1 LGHDT and CDR2 YNNKEL (reference sequence). The CDR3 is made up of 15 amino acids. V shed 0 bases and J shed 2 bases, with 8 bases lying between them.

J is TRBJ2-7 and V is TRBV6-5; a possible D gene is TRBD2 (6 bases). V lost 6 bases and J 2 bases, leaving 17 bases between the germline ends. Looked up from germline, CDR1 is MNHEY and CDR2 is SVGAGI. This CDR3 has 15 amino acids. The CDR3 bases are TGTGCCAGCAGACGGCGGGGACGAGAGACCTACGAGCAGTACTTC. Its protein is CASRRRGRETYEQYF.

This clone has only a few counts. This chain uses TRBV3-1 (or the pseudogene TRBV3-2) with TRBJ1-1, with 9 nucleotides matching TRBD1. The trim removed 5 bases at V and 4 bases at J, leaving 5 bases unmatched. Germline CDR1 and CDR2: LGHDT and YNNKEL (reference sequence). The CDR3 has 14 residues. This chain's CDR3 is CASSYRDRVTEAFF. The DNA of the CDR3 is TGTGCCAGCAGCTATCGGGACAGGGTCACTGAAGCTTTCTTT.

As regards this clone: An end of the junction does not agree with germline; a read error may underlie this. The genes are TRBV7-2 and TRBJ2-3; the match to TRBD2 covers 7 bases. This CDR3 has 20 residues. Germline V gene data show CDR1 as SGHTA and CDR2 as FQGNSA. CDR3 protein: CASSLAADSGARIRTDTQYF. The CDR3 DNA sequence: TGTGCCAGCAGCCTAGCGGCCGACAGTGGGGCGCGGATACGCACAGATACGCAGTATTTT.

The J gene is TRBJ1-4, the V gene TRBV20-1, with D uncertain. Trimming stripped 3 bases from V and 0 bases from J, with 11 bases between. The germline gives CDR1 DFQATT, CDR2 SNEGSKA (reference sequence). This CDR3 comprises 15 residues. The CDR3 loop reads CSASRRVATNEKLFF. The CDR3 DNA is TGCAGTGCTAGTCGGAGGGTGGCAACTAATGAAAAACTGTTTTTT.

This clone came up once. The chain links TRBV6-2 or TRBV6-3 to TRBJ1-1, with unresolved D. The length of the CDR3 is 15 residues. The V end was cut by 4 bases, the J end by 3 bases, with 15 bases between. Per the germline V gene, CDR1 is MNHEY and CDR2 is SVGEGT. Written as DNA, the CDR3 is TGTGCCAGCAGTTCACGATCCACGGGGTACACTGAAGCTTTCTTT. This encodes CASSSRSTGYTEAFF.

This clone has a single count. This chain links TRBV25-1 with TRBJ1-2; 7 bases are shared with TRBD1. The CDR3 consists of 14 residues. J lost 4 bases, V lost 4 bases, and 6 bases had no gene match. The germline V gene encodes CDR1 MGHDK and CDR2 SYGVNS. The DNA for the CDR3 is TGTGCCAGCAGTGCGAGGAGACAGGGCTATGGCTACACCTTC. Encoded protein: CASSARRQGYGYTF.

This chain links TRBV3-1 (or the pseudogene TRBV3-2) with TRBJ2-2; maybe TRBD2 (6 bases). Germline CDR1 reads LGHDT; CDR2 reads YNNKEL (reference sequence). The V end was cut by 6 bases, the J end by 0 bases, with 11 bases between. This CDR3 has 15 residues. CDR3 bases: TGTGCCAGCAGGGCGGGGACGTCGAACACCGGGGAGCTGTTTTTT. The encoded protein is CASRAGTSNTGELFF.

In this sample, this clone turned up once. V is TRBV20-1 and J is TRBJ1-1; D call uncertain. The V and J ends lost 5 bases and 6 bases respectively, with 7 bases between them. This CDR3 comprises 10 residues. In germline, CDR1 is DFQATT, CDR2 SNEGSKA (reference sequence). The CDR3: CSAVPAEAFF. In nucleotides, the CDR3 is TGCAGTGCTGTGCCGGCTGAAGCTTTCTTT.

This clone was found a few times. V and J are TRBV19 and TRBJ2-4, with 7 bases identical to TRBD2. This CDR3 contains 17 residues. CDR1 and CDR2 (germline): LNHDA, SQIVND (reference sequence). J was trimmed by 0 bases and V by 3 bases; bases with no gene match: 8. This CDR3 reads CASSIELAEGAKNIQYF. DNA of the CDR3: TGTGCCAGTAGTATTGAGCTAGCGGAGGGAGCCAAAAACATTCAGTACTTC.

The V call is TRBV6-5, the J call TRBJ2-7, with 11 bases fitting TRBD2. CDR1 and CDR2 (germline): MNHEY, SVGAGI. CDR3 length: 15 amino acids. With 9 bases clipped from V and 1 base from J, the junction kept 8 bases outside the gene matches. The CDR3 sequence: CASDPGLAASYEQYF. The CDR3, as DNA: TGTGCCAGTGACCCGGGACTAGCGGCTTCCTACGAGCAGTACTTC.

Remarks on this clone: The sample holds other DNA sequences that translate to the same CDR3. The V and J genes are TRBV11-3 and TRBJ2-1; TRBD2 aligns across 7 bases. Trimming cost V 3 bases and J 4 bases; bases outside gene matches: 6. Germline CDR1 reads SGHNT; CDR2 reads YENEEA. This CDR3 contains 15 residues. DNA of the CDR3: TGTGCCAGCAGCTTGGGCCAGGGAGGGTACAATGAGCAGTTCTTC. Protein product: CASSLGQGGYNEQFF.

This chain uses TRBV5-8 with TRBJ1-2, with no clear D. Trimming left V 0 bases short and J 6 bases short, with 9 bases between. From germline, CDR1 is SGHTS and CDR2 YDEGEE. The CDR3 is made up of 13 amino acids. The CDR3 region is CASSLVGEHGYTF. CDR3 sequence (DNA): TGTGCCAGCAGCTTGGTTGGGGAGCATGGCTACACCTTC.

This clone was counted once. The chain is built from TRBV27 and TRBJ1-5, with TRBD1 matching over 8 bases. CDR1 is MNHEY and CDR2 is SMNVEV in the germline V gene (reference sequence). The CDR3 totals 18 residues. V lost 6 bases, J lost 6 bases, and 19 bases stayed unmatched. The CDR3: CASRYKGGGQGSIQPQHF. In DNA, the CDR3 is TGTGCCAGCAGATACAAGGGGGGTGGACAGGGAAGTATTCAGCCCCAGCATTTT.